This passage covers 5 T cell receptor beta chains from one sample sequenced in a study of response to subunit inactivated influenza vaccine (dated by TCRdb to between 2017 and 2018). Receptor amplification or capture employed RT-PCR. The reads were generated on an Illumina HiSeq 2500. TCRdb passed the public sequencing reads through fastp at Q25 and MiXCR, retaining productive beta sequences. Identical CDR3 protein sequences are pooled into one entry, listed with their most common genes and DNA. Across this sample there are 500,000 to 700,000 distinct CDR3 sequences, with under 30% seen only once. The leading ten clones occupy 2.8% of the sample. This sample was shared with a second study, whose subject was T cells expressing NK-cell markers. That second report states: The TCR beta cDNA libraries were made using 5'RACE template switching, a step that added both a universal primer site and unique molecular identifiers.

The material was CD4+ T cells sorted from PBMCs, obtained 12 days after vaccination. The origin of the receptors is a man aged 45-60 years who received an inactivated influenza vaccine. Donor details come from another sample of the same person, matched by shared clones.

The table lists this clonotype with a few counts. The chain combines TRBV30 with TRBJ2-2; no clear D gene. Deletions cut 4 bases from V and 1 base from J, with 7 bases between. The CDR3 runs to 13 residues. Germline lookup yields CDR1 GTSNPN and CDR2 SVGIG (reference sequence). The CDR3 reads CAWTPGNTGELFF. The CDR3 DNA sequence: TGTGCCTGGACCCCTGGGAACACCGGGGAGCTGTTTTTT. The complete variable domain, with remaining parts taken from reference TRBV30 and TRBJ2-2, reads SQTIHQWPATLVQPVGSPLSLECTVEGTSNPNLYWYRQAAGRGLQLLFYSVGIGQISSEVPQNLSASRPQDRQFILSSKKLLLSDSGFYLCAWTPGNTGELFFGEGSRLTVL.

This clonotype was detected many times. The V and J genes are TRBV6-6 and TRBJ2-7; possible D gene TRBD2, 5 bases. Trimming removed 5 bases from V and 3 bases from J, with 8 bases in between. Germline values: CDR1 MNHNY, CDR2 SVGAGI (reference sequence). This CDR3 has 12 residues. CDR3 region: CASSTDYYEQYF. In DNA, the CDR3 is TGTGCCAGCAGTACCGACTACTACGAGCAGTACTTC.

This clonotype appeared many times. This sequence joins TRBV5-1 and TRBJ1-1; D is ambiguous. Trimming took off 2 bases at V and 0 bases at J, with 8 bases between the two ends. From germline, CDR1 is SGHRS and CDR2 YFSETQ. The CDR3 loop spans 14 amino acids. DNA of the CDR3: TGCGCCAGCAGCTTTCGGAGGGTGAACACTGAAGCTTTCTTT. This encodes CASSFRRVNTEAFF.

This clonotype was seen a handful of times. The chain is built from TRBV12-3 or TRBV12-4 and TRBJ1-5; TRBD1 is a possible D gene (5 bases). This CDR3 spans 13 amino acids. The V and J ends lost 6 bases and 5 bases respectively, with 11 bases between them. CDR3 sequence: CASSRDGDQPQHF. The CDR3 DNA reads TGTGCCAGCAGCCGGGACGGAGATCAGCCCCAGCATTTT.

The V call is TRBV6-2 or TRBV6-3, the J call TRBJ1-5, with 8 positions matching TRBD1. Germline V CDR1 and CDR2: MNHEY, SVGEGT. Unmatched junction bases numbered 17, after V lost 0 bases and J lost 1 base. The CDR3 is made up of 21 amino acids. Here the CDR3 reads CASSYSITLLAQGASNQPQHF. The CDR3 region has the DNA TGTGCCAGCAGTTACTCGATCACTCTTCTTGCCCAGGGGGCCAGCAATCAGCCCCAGCATTTT.